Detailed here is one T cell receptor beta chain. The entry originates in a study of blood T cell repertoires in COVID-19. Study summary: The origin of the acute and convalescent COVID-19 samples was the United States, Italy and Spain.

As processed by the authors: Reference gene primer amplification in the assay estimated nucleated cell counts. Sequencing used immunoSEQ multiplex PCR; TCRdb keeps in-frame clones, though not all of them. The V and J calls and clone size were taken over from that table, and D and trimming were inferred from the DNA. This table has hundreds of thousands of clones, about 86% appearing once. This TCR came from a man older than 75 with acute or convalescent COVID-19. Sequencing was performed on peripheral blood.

The DNA for the CDR3 is TGTGCCAGCAGGTCGGGGACAGGGTTCTCCTATAATTCACCCCTCCACTTT. Translating it yields CASRSGTGFSYNSPLHF. The genes are TRBV27 and TRBJ1-6; 9 nucleotides agree with TRBD1. There are 17 residues in the CDR3. V lost 6 bases to trimming and J lost 0 bases; unmatched junction nucleotides: 6. CDR1 is MNHEY and CDR2 is SMNVEV in the germline V gene (reference sequence).